This TCR beta chain came from a study of blood T cell repertoires in COVID-19. Overall study: Sources were T cells, B-cell-depleted T cells, or PBMCs; the material itself was cDNA or gDNA.

Clones were sequenced by immunoSEQ multiplex PCR, and TCRdb holds only the in-frame ones, with some missing. The sample consists of approximately 250,000 clones, approximately 86% of them appearing once. This clonotype was sampled from a woman between 65 and 79 years old with COVID-19, enrolled during active disease. Sample: peripheral blood.

As DNA, the CDR3 is TGCGCCAGCAGCCAAGATAAACTGAACCTTCAGTACTTC. It codes for CASSQDKLNLQYF. The chain is built from TRBV4-1 and TRBJ2-4; D gene uncertain. Germline CDR1 reads MGHRA; CDR2 reads YSYEKL. The CDR3 is 13 amino acids. V was cut by 0 bases and J by 11 bases, with 11 bases left in between.